This T cell receptor (beta chain) is drawn from a study of cytomegalovirus exposure and HLA in healthy donors (dated by TCRdb to between 2016 and 2019). Regarding the complete study: An earlier analysis of some 620 of the donors reported approximately 280 Gb of sequence data and roughly 120 million unique TCR beta sequences obtained from around 180 million T cells. Rather than drawing on any new phenotypic data, the later analysis identified candidate immune exposures from TCR beta sequences and the way those sequences occurred across donors. Typing coverage varied by locus: roughly 629-640 donors for A, B, C, DRB1 and DQB1; 500 to 550 for DQA1; over 600 for DPA1; roughly 450 for DPB1. An early release covering more than 500 HLA-typed donors comprised 250 to 350 gigabases of sequencing data and some 79 million unique TCR sequences. An earlier analysis of 587 of the donors used high-throughput TCR beta sequencing to judge whether each TCR beta V gene segment behaved as functional or pseudogenic. All discovery cohort repertoires had been generated using a single sequencing platform. Donor age, sex, ethnicity and CMV serostatus were compiled together with the repertoire data. A later analysis re-analyzed previously published TCR beta repertoires from 666 donors and added high-resolution HLA genotyping to study TCR occurrence patterns. A later genetic analysis took genome-wide SNP genotypes for about 55% of the roughly 700 donors and used that subset as a discovery cohort. Across 300 to 500 genotyped donors of the cohort, an average of roughly 230,000 unique TCR beta nucleotide sequences per donor were sequenced, and roughly 20% of those sequences were non-productive. The study profiled the T cell repertoires of hundreds of subjects by immunosequencing and related them to cytomegalovirus serostatus. Roughly 5 DR-DQ haplotypes were handled as single units for association and clustering because linkage in the cohort was strong. In addition to the first cohort of roughly 670 subjects, a separate validation cohort of 120 different subjects was used. HLA typing included class I and class II loci at four-digit resolution. The study was designed to test whether signatures of past pathogen exposure could be identified by cataloging public T cell receptors. The study combined high-throughput TCR immunosequencing, statistical association of individual TCRs with disease status, and machine learning to predict cytomegalovirus infection status. The genetic ancestry cluster associated with self-reported Caucasian donors included about 84% of the approximately 410 genotyped donors.

Of note for this clone: The antigen this receptor binds is unknown. No much larger clone exists at a distance of one base, and base qualities are not known.

The cohort was made up of roughly 670 healthy bone marrow donors. At the time of sampling, every cohort member was nominally healthy, though immune exposures that went unrecorded were likely present. The donor was CMV seropositive and was included in the group of 270 or so seropositive cohort members. A peripheral blood sample was provided by each donor, and peripheral blood mononuclear cells were used for TCR beta sequencing. The Qiagen DNeasy Blood Extraction Kit was used to extract genomic DNA from the blood cell samples. Library method: the immunoSEQ multiplex PCR assay. The multiplex PCR relied on a mix of 60 forward primers for TCR Vbeta segments and 13 reverse primers for TCR Jbeta segments. The CDR3 region of rearranged TCR beta genes was amplified from genomic DNA by a multiplex PCR assay. The Illumina HiSeq System was used to sequence the amplified TCR beta libraries as 87-base-pair reads. In the source study's methods: A later analysis counted approximately 74 million unique TCR beta chains across the 666 repertoires, and roughly 10 million of these chains were shared by at least two donors. A nearest-neighbor algorithm error-corrected the raw reads and collapsed the reads into unique sequences, merging closely related sequences to remove PCR and sequencing errors. Alignment of CDR3 sequences to IMGT reference sequences was used to assign V, D and J gene segments. For a sequence to be retained, at least a six-nucleotide match to both a V gene segment and a J gene segment was required. A rearrangement counted as productive if the CDR3 had no stop codons and remained in frame with V and J, and every other rearrangement counted as non-productive. Following IMGT convention, CDR3 was defined as the stretch from the second conserved V-encoded cysteine to the conserved J-encoded phenylalanine. Sequences without an unambiguous match to a single V gene segment were excluded from the earlier analysis of 450 to 650 of the donors. In an earlier analysis of almost 600 of the donors, a V segment was called functional when productive rearrangements were above 56.7%, and segregating when the standard deviation between donors exceeded 5%. A statistical classification framework was built to diagnose cytomegalovirus status from the catalog of TCR beta chain sequences. V and J gene assignment, in a later analysis, came from comparing TCR nucleotide sequences with IMGT/GENE-DB human TR gene sequences. Using the TCRdist pipeline, a later analysis assigned CDR3 sequences along with most-parsimonious VDJ recombination scenarios. In a later analysis, each TCR beta chain was defined by its CDR3 amino acid sequence together with its V-gene family, and reads lacking a unique V-gene family were excluded. A later analysis removed roughly 590 highly shared, low-generation-probability nucleotide sequences to deal with suspected cross-contamination and a sequencing artifact. In a later analysis, a clonal expansion index for each public chain was calculated from normalized within-repertoire ranks of inferred template counts. A later analysis computed generation probabilities with a VDJ recombination model fitted to out-of-frame rearrangements, and checked the results against IGoR. Hypergeometric tests were used in a later analysis to score TCR-TCR, TCR-HLA and TCR-CMV co-occurrence, with a repertoire-size bias correction applied to the TCR pairs. A later analysis estimated false discovery rates by permuting HLA or CMV assignments 20 times. In a later analysis, co-occurring TCRs were grouped using DBSCAN, with TCRdist sequence similarity added in when clustering inside HLA-allele-positive subsets. Repertoires with fewer than 30,000 or more than 120,000 public chains were left out of co-occurrence clustering, as were about 5 repertoires with anomalous nucleotide sharing. TCRdb provides this immuneACCESS table in a form limited to in-frame rearrangements. Some clones are lacking; in checked studies, under half of them reflect an unresolved V gene, and why the rest are absent is not known. V and J calls and clone size are as listed in that table; D and trimming were resolved from the DNA. The sample table contains 150,000 to 200,000 clones; only one count was recorded for about 9% of them. The ten largest clonotypes hold 1% to 1.5% of the sample.

Per the germline V gene (reference sequence), LNHDA is the CDR1 and SQIVND is the CDR2. Inclusive of the bounding cysteine and phenylalanine, the CDR3 is 15 residues long. Only CDR3 DNA remains: 45 bases, in frame from the first base. V is pruned by 5 bases and J by 2 bases, leaving 7 bases of the junction without a gene match. Study-level results and caveats: According to a later genetic analysis, donors in an Asian-associated ancestry cluster had fewer N-insertions in productive TCRs than the roughly 700-donor mean. Immune exposure information for the cohort was limited to CMV serostatus. Linkage disequilibrium might explain the correlated functional status among segregating V segments, but an unknown experimental factor could not be ruled out. The sequencing pipeline was judged likely to have produced a cluster of highly shared sequence variants as a technical artifact. A few of the identified cytomegalovirus-associated TCR beta chains were confirmed in vitro to be specific for cytomegalovirus antigens. Most TCR sequences were seen in very few donors, while some public TCRs were found in many individuals. Because counts were too low, about 18 rarely observed V segments, including chromosome 9 orphons, were left out of the earlier analysis of over 550 of the donors. Only TCR beta chains were sequenced in this cohort, and the absence of alpha or paired-chain data limited detectable features. Specific HLA alleles were associated with some 15,000 TCR beta sequences at a false discovery rate of 0.05 in a later analysis. The authors suggested that the approach could potentially be extended to other disease states and immunological phenotypes. In a later analysis, HLA-associated TCR beta chains were found to be more clonally expanded and to have lower generation probabilities than equally common non-associated chains. In a later analysis, TCR association rates were found to vary across HLA loci, with the most associated TCRs seen for DRB1 alleles and the fewest for HLA-C alleles. According to a later analysis, most CMV-associated TCR beta chains appeared to be HLA-restricted, and the HLA associations seemed to be driven largely by CMV exposure. The classifier was reported to diagnose cytomegalovirus status with high specificity and sensitivity in both the original and validation cohorts. HLA typing was unavailable for some donors at each locus, so association tests used only the typed subset. In the study, around 150 TCR beta chains were listed as associated with cytomegalovirus. In an earlier analysis of some 500 of the donors, most TCR beta V segments were observed in productive rearrangements about 87% or about 30% of the time, broadly matching IMGT annotations. In a later genetic analysis, a missense DCLRE1C variant was associated with V-gene and J-gene trimming of TCR beta chains, and the association was replicated in an independent cohort. A further reported finding was that TCR beta sequences accurately predicted the HLA-A and HLA-B alleles for most subjects in the first cohort. According to a later analysis, parvovirus B19, influenza, CMV and Epstein-Barr virus appeared linked to several top co-occurrence clusters. When HLA alleles, especially DR and DQ, strongly co-occurred, attributing TCR associations to individual alleles was difficult. Some IMGT-functional V segments, including TRBV6-2 and TRBV6-3, could not be distinguished by the 87-base-pair reads and were therefore excluded. The presence/absence analyses assumed that sequencing depth was roughly uniform across donors, and that assumption may not be true.

This TCR was sampled from a young woman in good health and CMV-seropositive. Sequenced: PBMCs. The chain is assembled from TRBV19 and TRBJ2-3; a stretch of 7 junction bases matches TRBD1. The encoded CDR3 is CASSFRGQFTDTQYF. The sequenced DNA: TGTGCCAGTAGTTTTAGGGGACAGTTCACAGATACGCAGTATTTT. Reference TRBV19 and TRBJ2-3 proteins supply the regions before and after the CDR3; the full variable domain is: DGGITQSPKYLFRKEGQNVTLSCEQNLNHDAMYWYRQDPGQGLRLIYYSQIVNDFQKGDIAEGYSVSREKKESFPLTVTSAQKNPTAFYLCASSFRGQFTDTQYFGPGTRLTVL.